The subject of this entry is one T cell receptor beta chain. Its matching antigen is unknown. One end of the junction is discordant with germline, which a read error may explain. Other nucleotide sequences from this sample produce the same CDR3. The CDR3 length is 16 residues. Germline V gene sequence: CDR1 SGHNT, CDR2 YYREEE (reference sequence). For each subset, genomic DNA was distributed in equal portions over several immunoSEQ plates. Replicate PCRs were loaded with approximately 300 ng DNA from unsorted PBMC, around 30,000 T cell genomes. The table came from immunoSEQ multiplex PCR; TCRdb's copy has only in-frame clones and leaves some out. The sample shows hundreds of thousands of clones, around 80% of them seen only once. The data were taken from a study of shared clonotypes between healthy human individuals. The study, taken as a whole, reports: Blood was the sole source, and tissue repertoires probably differ. Sequencing depth was a factor that was expected to affect clonotype sharing among donors.

Material: PBMCs. This clonotype was sampled from a woman between 35 and 50 years old in good health. Some clones in this sample may be carry-over from other donors' samples. The genes are TRBV5-4 and TRBJ2-7; TRBD2 matches at 13 bases. The CDR3 nucleotides are TGCGCCAGCAGCCCGGGCGGACTAGCGGGAGTCTACGAGCAGTACTTC. It is translated as CASSPGGLAGVYEQYF.